A single sample gave rise to the 26 T cell receptor beta chains below, sequenced in a study of blood T cell repertoires in COVID-19. Clones were read by immunoSEQ multiplex PCR, and TCRdb kept only the in-frame ones, dropping some. The table shows 65,000 to 90,000 clones, with 75% to 80% occurring only once. The sample taken for sequencing was peripheral blood. These receptor sequences come from a man aged 65 to 79 with COVID-19, enrolled during active disease.

The J gene is TRBJ2-7, the V gene TRBV18; perhaps TRBD2 as D (6 bases). This CDR3 comprises 14 residues. V lost 2 bases and J 3 bases, leaving 11 bases between the germline ends. Germline V gene sequence: CDR1 KGHSH, CDR2 LQKENI. CDR3 amino acids: CASSPGRENYEQYF. The DNA for the CDR3 is TGTGCCAGCTCACCAGGACGGGAGAACTACGAGCAGTACTTC. The whole variable domain, filled in from reference TRBV18 and TRBJ2-7, reads NAGVMQNPRHLVRRRGQEARLRCSPMKGHSHVYWYRQLPEEGLKFMVYLQKENIIDESGMPKERFSAEFPKEGPSILRIQQVVRGDSAAYFCASSPGRENYEQYFGPGTRLTVT.

The chain employs TRBV18 and TRBJ1-5; tentatively, D is TRBD1 (5 bases). This CDR3 is built from 16 residues. V shed 8 bases and J shed 4 bases, with 21 bases lying between them. CDR1 is KGHSH and CDR2 is LQKENI in the germline V gene. The CDR3 protein is CASRGEGLHGNQPQHF. CDR3 DNA sequence: TGTGCCAGCCGGGGGGAGGGCCTACATGGGAATCAGCCCCAGCATTTT. Looking up the rest from reference TRBV18 and TRBJ1-5 gives the full variable domain: NAGVMQNPRHLVRRRGQEARLRCSPMKGHSHVYWYRQLPEEGLKFMVYLQKENIIDESGMPKERFSAEFPKEGPSILRIQQVVRGDSAAYFCASRGEGLHGNQPQHFGDGTRLSIL.

This chain links TRBV10-3 with TRBJ2-1; 10 positions match TRBD2. The germline V gene has CDR1 ENHRY and CDR2 SYGVKD. This CDR3 is 16 amino acids long. The trim removed 5 bases at V and 6 bases at J, leaving 10 bases unmatched. This chain's CDR3 is CAISTKREGRGNEQFF. As DNA, the CDR3 is TGTGCCATCAGTACAAAGCGGGAGGGCCGTGGCAATGAGCAGTTCTTC.

The rearrangement joins TRBV7-9 to TRBJ1-1, with TRBD1 identical over 9 bases. Germline assignment: CDR1 SEHNR and CDR2 FQNEAQ (reference sequence). With 4 bases clipped from V and 10 bases from J, the junction kept 13 bases outside the gene matches. This CDR3 is built from 15 residues. The CDR3 nucleotides read TGTGCCAGCAGCTACACGGGACAGGGAGACGCGCGAGCTTTCTTT. Protein: CASSYTGQGDARAFF.

The gene calls are TRBV18 and TRBJ1-2; a possible D gene is TRBD1 (5 bases). The CDR3 is 14 amino acids. The germline V and J ends were trimmed by 8 bases and 5 bases, with 18 bases remaining between them. Germline CDR1 KGHSH, CDR2 LQKENI. The CDR3 protein is CASLEGPGDYGYTF. The DNA for the CDR3 is TGTGCCAGCCTCGAGGGCCCGGGGGATTATGGCTACACCTTC.

A few counts support this clone. This chain connects TRBV5-1 to TRBJ1-6, with 7 bases matching TRBD1. The CDR3 contains 17 residues. Trimming cost V 4 bases and J 0 bases; bases outside gene matches: 7. Germline assignment: CDR1 SGHRS and CDR2 YFSETQ. This CDR3 reads CASSMGQFSSYNSPLHF. CDR3 coding DNA: TGCGCCAGCAGCATGGGACAGTTTAGCTCCTATAATTCACCCCTCCACTTT.

The V and J genes are TRBV7-2 and TRBJ1-2; D is perhaps TRBD1 (6 bases). The V gene lost 2 bases and the J gene lost 4 bases, with 11 bases spanning the gap. The CDR3 has 14 amino acids. Germline values: CDR1 SGHTA, CDR2 FQGNSA. As DNA, the CDR3 is TGTGCCAGCAGCTTACCCAGGGGCCCCTATGGCTACACCTTC. The encoded protein is CASSLPRGPYGYTF.

The chain links TRBV7-2 to TRBJ1-1, with no clear D. There are 14 residues in the CDR3. Trimming cost V 5 bases and J 4 bases, with 14 bases left between them. Germline assignment: CDR1 SGHTA and CDR2 FQGNSA. Here the CDR3 DNA reads TGTGCCAGCAGCCCACACAAAGGAGCCACTGAAGCTTTCTTT. Translating gives CASSPHKGATEAFF.

The chain carries TRBV18 and TRBJ2-5, with 10 positions matching TRBD2. V lost 1 base, J lost 1 base, and 9 bases stayed unmatched. Per germline, CDR1 KGHSH and CDR2 LQKENI. The CDR3 runs to 18 residues. CDR3 DNA: TGTGCCAGCTCACCACGGCTAGCGGGAGTTACCCTCCAAGAGACCCAGTACTTC. Its translation: CASSPRLAGVTLQETQYF.

This CDR3 reads CASRTSNTEAFF. For the CDR3, the DNA is TGTGCCAGCAGAACAAGTAACACTGAAGCTTTCTTT. This sequence joins TRBV2 and TRBJ1-1; no clear D. CDR1 and CDR2 from the germline V gene are SNHLY and FYNNEI. The CDR3 runs to 12 residues. Trimming stripped 6 bases from V and 2 bases from J, with 7 bases between. The variable domain in full, completed from reference TRBV2 and TRBJ1-1, reads EPEVTQTPSHQVTQMGQEVILRCVPISNHLYFYWYRQILGQKVEFLVSFYNNEISEKSEIFDDQFSVERPDGSNFTLKIRSTKLEDSAMYFCASRTSNTEAFFGQGTRLTVV.

The table lists this clone with a few counts. V usage is TRBV11-3 and J usage is TRBJ1-5; 8 positions match TRBD1. CDR3 length: 19 amino acids. V lost 5 bases, J lost 2 bases, and 17 bases stayed unmatched. Germline assignment: CDR1 SGHNT and CDR2 YENEEA. CDR3 protein: CASSTRWTGKECCNQPQHF. The DNA for the CDR3 is TGTGCCAGCAGCACCCGATGGACAGGGAAGGAATGCTGCAATCAGCCCCAGCATTTT.

The chain has TRBV2 and TRBJ1-1; tentative D call: TRBD1 (6 bases). Between the trimmed V and J ends, which lost 6 bases and 4 bases, there was a span of 18 bases. Germline CDR1 SNHLY, CDR2 FYNNEI. The CDR3 loop spans 15 amino acids. The CDR3 spells CASRDDRSPGTEAFF. The CDR3 DNA reads TGTGCCAGCAGGGACGACAGGTCACCGGGCACTGAAGCTTTCTTT.

The chain employs TRBV19 and TRBJ2-3; the match to TRBD2 covers 9 bases. Unmatched junction bases numbered 4, after V lost 3 bases and J lost 3 bases. This CDR3 comprises 15 residues. Per the germline V gene, CDR1 is LNHDA and CDR2 is SQIVND (reference sequence). DNA for the CDR3: TGTGCCAGTAGTATTGGCGGGAGGGTAACAGATACGCAGTATTTT. Translated, it gives CASSIGGRVTDTQYF.

V is TRBV28 and J is TRBJ2-1; 12 positions agree with TRBD2. Germline CDR1 is MDHEN and CDR2 is SYDVKM. V trimming: 6 bases; J trimming: 3 bases; junction bases outside the gene matches: 15. This CDR3 is built from 19 residues. CDR3 amino acids: CASRMLPGLAGPLYNEQFF. In nucleotides, the CDR3 is TGTGCCAGCAGGATGCTTCCGGGACTAGCGGGCCCCCTCTACAATGAGCAGTTCTTC.

This clone was seen a single time. J is TRBJ2-2 and V is TRBV4-1; D possibly corresponds to TRBD2 (6 bases). The CDR3 has 16 residues. Germline values: CDR1 MGHRA, CDR2 YSYEKL. Trimming cost V 4 bases and J 4 bases, with 16 bases left between them. The CDR3 reads CASSRAVGGSTGELFF. CDR3 nucleotides: TGCGCCAGCAGCCGAGCCGTGGGAGGATCCACCGGGGAGCTGTTTTTT.

V is TRBV28 and J is TRBJ1-4; D call uncertain. The V end was cut by 5 bases, the J end by 14 bases, with 15 bases between. CDR3 length equals 12 residues. The germline V gene has CDR1 MDHEN and CDR2 SYDVKM. The chain's CDR3 is CASSTPGRLLFF. As DNA, the CDR3 is TGTGCCAGCAGTACCCCGGGGAGGCTTCTGTTTTTT.

This clone was detected once. The chain has TRBV30 and TRBJ2-7; TRBD2 matches at 9 bases. The CDR3 runs 15 residues. The germline V gene encodes CDR1 GTSNPN and CDR2 SVGIG (reference sequence). Trimming removed 0 bases from V and 2 bases from J; junction bases left unmatched: 5. In DNA, the CDR3 is TGTGCCTGGAGTGTACTAGCGGGCACCACCTACGAGCAGTACTTC. This gives the protein CAWSVLAGTTYEQYF. Variable domain in full (rest from reference TRBV30 and TRBJ2-7): SQTIHQWPATLVQPVGSPLSLECTVEGTSNPNLYWYRQAAGRGLQLLFYSVGIGQISSEVPQNLSASRPQDRQFILSSKKLLLSDSGFYLCAWSVLAGTTYEQYFGPGTRLTVT.

V gene TRBV7-2 combines with J gene TRBJ1-4; D remains ambiguous. V lost 0 bases and J lost 14, with 16 bases in between. CDR3 length equals 14 residues. In germline, CDR1 is SGHTA, CDR2 FQGNSA. The DNA for the CDR3 is TGTGCCAGCAGCTTAGCGTCGGGGTCAGCTTTTCTGTTTTTT. This gives the protein CASSLASGSAFLFF.

The rearrangement uses TRBV7-3 and TRBJ2-1; D uncertain. Germline V CDR1 and CDR2: SGHTA, FQGTGA. The germline V and J ends were trimmed by 2 bases and 0 bases, with 8 bases remaining between them. The CDR3 runs to 15 residues. The CDR3 protein is CASSLDASSYNEQFF. In nucleotides, the CDR3 is TGTGCCAGCAGCTTAGATGCGAGCTCCTACAATGAGCAGTTCTTC.

This clone was picked up many times. In nucleotides, the CDR3 is TGTGCCAGCAGCCCGGAGGCTCAGCCCCAGCATTTT. Translation: CASSPEAQPQHF. This chain connects TRBV7-9 to TRBJ1-5; no clear D. Trimming took 5 bases from V and 6 from J, leaving 8 bases between them. CDR1 and CDR2 from the germline V gene are SEHNR and FQNEAQ (reference sequence). The CDR3 length is 12 residues.

The chain joins TRBV12-3 or TRBV12-4 to TRBJ1-2, with TRBD1 matching over 7 bases. Trimming removed 6 bases from V and 9 bases from J; junction bases left unmatched: 10. The CDR3 consists of 13 residues. The DNA for the CDR3 is TGTGCCAGCAGCAGGAACAGGGGCACCAGCTACACCTTC. It specifies CASSRNRGTSYTF.

The chain links TRBV4-2 to TRBJ2-5; D is undetermined. Trimming left V 2 bases short and J 1 base short, with 11 bases between. CDR1 and CDR2 (germline): LGHNA, YNFKEQ. This CDR3 region has 15 residues. CDR3 sequence reads: CASSQTETAQETQYF. CDR3 DNA: TGTGCCAGCAGCCAAACCGAAACAGCCCAAGAGACCCAGTACTTC.

The chain couples TRBV18 to TRBJ1-1; TRBD1 aligns across 7 bases. Germline CDR1 reads KGHSH; CDR2 reads LQKENI. This CDR3 region has 15 residues. Unmatched junction bases numbered 8, after V lost 6 bases and J lost 1 base. In nucleotides, the CDR3 is TGTGCCAGCTCCTTTACCGGGACAGAGAACACTGAAGCTTTCTTT. Its protein is CASSFTGTENTEAFF.

This clone was picked up one time. The chain carries TRBV2 and TRBJ1-2, with D possibly being TRBD1 (6 bases). Trimming removed 7 bases from V and 5 bases from J, with 14 bases in between. Germline lookup yields CDR1 SNHLY and CDR2 FYNNEI. CDR3 length: 13 residues. The CDR3 DNA sequence: TGTGCCAGCATATTGGACAGATATTATGGCTACACCTTC. Its protein is CASILDRYYGYTF.

The genes are TRBV7-2 and TRBJ1-1; D is possibly TRBD1 (6 bases). The CDR3 has 14 amino acids. V was cut by 1 base and J by 6 bases, with 12 bases left in between. Germline V gene lookup returns CDR1 SGHTA and CDR2 FQGNSA. CDR3 residues: CASSLDRVLPEAFF. The DNA for the CDR3 is TGTGCCAGCAGCTTAGACAGGGTGCTTCCTGAAGCTTTCTTT.

This clone was detected many times. The J gene is TRBJ1-5, the V gene TRBV15, with unresolved D. V was cut by 0 bases and J by 7 bases, with 7 bases left in between. This CDR3 is 13 amino acids long. Germline values: CDR1 LNHNV, CDR2 YYDKDF (reference sequence). This chain's CDR3 is CATSRDLSQPQHF. DNA of the CDR3: TGTGCCACCAGCAGAGATTTGAGCCAGCCCCAGCATTTT.